The rows below give T cell receptor beta chains drawn from one sample of a study of cytomegalovirus exposure and HLA in healthy donors. Produced via immunoSEQ multiplex PCR; TCRdb's table is partial and in-frame only. Found here are about 140,000 clones, about 80% of them singletons; the top ten hold under 3%. Sequenced material: PBMCs. These receptors came from a female donor in good health and CMV-seronegative. Each CDR3 is given with its conserved first and last residue. A D gene is named only where the DNA matches it firmly. Where a row states a size, it is once, few, many or the class of an expanded clone; other rows omit it.

abundance: .; v_gene: TRBV6-6; len: 15; j_gene: TRBJ2-5; d_gene: .; CDR3aa: CASSYFESRQETQYF; CDR3nt: TGTGCCAGCAGTTATTTCGAGTCTCGTCAAGAGACCCAGTACTTC
abundance: .; v_gene: TRBV6-1; len: 15; j_gene: TRBJ1-4; d_gene: TRBD1; CDR3aa: CAISEGQGINEKLFF; CDR3nt: TGTGCCATCAGTGAGGGACAGGGGATAAATGAAAAACTGTTTTTT
abundance: .; v_gene: TRBV9; len: 20; j_gene: TRBJ2-2; d_gene: .; CDR3aa: CASSVAMGTALSLNTGELFF; CDR3nt: TGTGCCAGCAGCGTAGCTATGGGGACTGCCCTTTCTTTGAACACCGGGGAGCTGTTTTTT
abundance: .; v_gene: TRBV2; len: 17; j_gene: TRBJ2-7; d_gene: TRBD2; CDR3aa: CASSPPLTSGRAYEQYF; CDR3nt: TGTGCCAGCAGCCCACCCCTGACTAGCGGGAGGGCCTACGAGCAGTACTTC
abundance: .; v_gene: TRBV5-5; len: 16; j_gene: TRBJ2-1; d_gene: TRBD2; CDR3aa: CASSPVSGGGYNEQFF; CDR3nt: TGTGCCAGCAGCCCGGTGTCGGGGGGGGGATACAATGAGCAGTTCTTC
abundance: .; v_gene: TRBV6-1; len: 13; j_gene: TRBJ1-2; d_gene: .; CDR3aa: CASTPDSFYGYTF; CDR3nt: TGTGCCAGCACCCCGGACAGTTTCTATGGCTACACCTTC
abundance: few; v_gene: TRBV6-5; len: 12; j_gene: TRBJ1-4; d_gene: .; CDR3aa: CASSAIGAELFF; CDR3nt: TGTGCCAGCAGTGCGATTGGTGCGGAACTGTTTTTT
abundance: .; v_gene: TRBV6-6; len: 14; j_gene: TRBJ1-1; d_gene: TRBD1; CDR3aa: CASSQRGGGAEAFF; CDR3nt: TGTGCCAGCAGTCAGAGAGGGGGCGGCGCTGAAGCTTTCTTT
abundance: .; v_gene: TRBV5-5; len: 20; j_gene: TRBJ1-4; d_gene: TRBD1; CDR3aa: CASSVFRDSTRVILREKLFF; CDR3nt: TGTGCCAGCAGCGTTTTCCGGGACAGTACCCGGGTCATTCTTCGGGAAAAACTGTTTTTT
abundance: .; v_gene: TRBV5-4; len: 17; j_gene: TRBJ2-5; d_gene: TRBD2; CDR3aa: CASSLGGSGGAVETQYF; CDR3nt: TGTGCCAGCAGCTTGGGGGGTAGCGGGGGGGCCGTGGAGACCCAGTACTTC
abundance: .; v_gene: TRBV7-8; len: 18; j_gene: TRBJ2-1; d_gene: TRBD2; CDR3aa: CASSLLLPGTSGRNEQFF; CDR3nt: TGTGCCAGCAGCCTCCTATTGCCCGGGACTAGCGGGAGGAATGAGCAGTTCTTC
abundance: .; v_gene: TRBV9; len: 16; j_gene: TRBJ1-3; d_gene: .; CDR3aa: CASSVTNGQTGNTIYF; CDR3nt: TGTGCCAGCAGCGTGACCAACGGACAGACTGGAAACACCATATATTTT
abundance: .; v_gene: TRBV9; len: 14; j_gene: TRBJ2-3; d_gene: .; CDR3aa: CASSVGASTDTQYF; CDR3nt: TGTGCCAGCAGCGTGGGCGCTAGCACAGATACGCAGTATTTT
abundance: .; v_gene: TRBV6-6; len: 13; j_gene: TRBJ2-7; d_gene: .; CDR3aa: CASSYSSSYEQYF; CDR3nt: TGTGCCAGCAGTTACTCAAGCTCTTACGAGCAGTACTTC
abundance: .; v_gene: TRBV7-2; len: 16; j_gene: TRBJ1-2; d_gene: .; CDR3aa: CASSSDWGRPNYGYTF; CDR3nt: TGTGCCAGCAGCTCCGACTGGGGCAGACCCAACTATGGCTACACCTTC
abundance: .; v_gene: TRBV10-3; len: 16; j_gene: TRBJ1-1; d_gene: TRBD1; CDR3aa: CAIRGEDRGRDTEAFF; CDR3nt: TGTGCCATCAGGGGGGAGGACAGGGGGCGAGACACTGAAGCTTTCTTT
abundance: .; v_gene: TRBV6-5; len: 15; j_gene: TRBJ1-3; d_gene: TRBD1; CDR3aa: CASIRTGGSGNTIYF; CDR3nt: TGTGCCAGCATTAGGACAGGGGGTTCTGGAAACACCATATATTTT
abundance: .; v_gene: TRBV10-1; len: 17; j_gene: TRBJ2-3; d_gene: TRBD2; CDR3aa: CASSDSETSGSADTQYF; CDR3nt: TGCGCCAGCAGTGACTCAGAGACTAGCGGGAGCGCAGATACGCAGTATTTT
abundance: .; v_gene: TRBV7-6; len: 14; j_gene: TRBJ1-2; d_gene: .; CDR3aa: CASSPILGGYGYTF; CDR3nt: TGTGCCAGCAGCCCCATCTTGGGGGGGTATGGCTACACCTTC
abundance: few; v_gene: TRBV18; len: 14; j_gene: TRBJ1-5; d_gene: .; CDR3aa: CASSPGVSNQPQHF; CDR3nt: TGTGCCAGCTCACCCGGGGTAAGCAATCAGCCCCAGCATTTT
abundance: .; v_gene: TRBV5-1; len: 15; j_gene: TRBJ1-2; d_gene: .; CDR3aa: CASSVFGGADYGYTF; CDR3nt: TGCGCCAGCAGCGTCTTCGGGGGGGCGGACTATGGCTACACCTTC
abundance: .; v_gene: TRBV30; len: 16; j_gene: TRBJ2-7; d_gene: .; CDR3aa: CAWRPRGWRLNYEQYF; CDR3nt: TGTGCCTGGAGGCCAAGGGGGTGGCGGCTAAACTACGAGCAGTACTTC
abundance: .; v_gene: TRBV2; len: 14; j_gene: TRBJ2-3; d_gene: .; CDR3aa: CASKGTLYTDTQYF; CDR3nt: TGTGCCAGCAAGGGGACTCTTTACACAGATACGCAGTATTTT
abundance: once; v_gene: TRBV15; len: 16; j_gene: TRBJ2-7; d_gene: TRBD1; CDR3aa: CATSRDFGQGAGEQYF; CDR3nt: TGTGCCACCAGCAGAGATTTTGGGCAGGGGGCAGGGGAGCAGTACTTC
abundance: few; v_gene: TRBV6-5; len: 13; j_gene: TRBJ2-7; d_gene: TRBD1; CDR3aa: CASNSGQSREQYF; CDR3nt: TGTGCCAGCAATTCGGGACAGTCGAGGGAGCAGTACTTC
abundance: .; v_gene: TRBV6-1; len: 18; j_gene: TRBJ1-4; d_gene: TRBD1; CDR3aa: CASSGLQGALGTNEKLFF; CDR3nt: TGTGCCAGCAGTGGATTACAGGGGGCGCTTGGAACTAATGAAAAACTGTTTTTT
abundance: few; v_gene: TRBV5-8; len: 13; j_gene: TRBJ1-1; d_gene: .; CDR3aa: CASSLKSRTEAFF; CDR3nt: TGTGCCAGCAGCTTGAAAAGTCGGACTGAAGCTTTCTTT
abundance: .; v_gene: TRBV28; len: 16; j_gene: TRBJ2-2; d_gene: .; CDR3aa: CASSLYNVAGPGELFF; CDR3nt: TGTGCCAGCAGTTTATATAATGTGGCAGGCCCCGGGGAGCTGTTTTTT
abundance: .; v_gene: TRBV9; len: 15; j_gene: TRBJ1-1; d_gene: .; CDR3aa: CASSRQPGGDTEAFF; CDR3nt: TGTGCCAGCAGCCGTCAACCCGGGGGGGACACTGAAGCTTTCTTT
abundance: .; v_gene: TRBV28; len: 13; j_gene: TRBJ2-5; d_gene: TRBD1; CDR3aa: CASSLTGKETQYF; CDR3nt: TGTGCCAGCAGTTTGACAGGGAAAGAGACCCAGTACTTC
abundance: .; v_gene: TRBV27; len: 12; j_gene: TRBJ2-1; d_gene: .; CDR3aa: CASSFLGREQFF; CDR3nt: TGTGCCAGCAGTTTTTTGGGGCGAGAGCAGTTCTTC
abundance: .; v_gene: TRBV30; len: 13; j_gene: TRBJ1-2; d_gene: TRBD1; CDR3aa: CAWRRDRVNGYPF; CDR3nt: TGTGCCTGGAGGCGAGACAGGGTTAATGGCTACCCCTTC
abundance: .; v_gene: TRBV6-6; len: 14; j_gene: TRBJ1-5; d_gene: TRBD1; CDR3aa: CASSPRQGHQPQHF; CDR3nt: TGTGCCAGCAGTCCGAGACAGGGACATCAGCCCCAGCATTTT
abundance: .; v_gene: TRBV6-5; len: 13; j_gene: TRBJ1-5; d_gene: TRBD1; CDR3aa: CASRQGSNQPQHF; CDR3nt: TGTGCCAGCAGACAGGGGAGCAATCAGCCCCAGCATTTT
abundance: few; v_gene: TRBV27; len: 14; j_gene: TRBJ2-7; d_gene: TRBD1; CDR3aa: CASSSRDRSYEQYF; CDR3nt: TGTGCCAGCAGTTCCCGGGACAGGAGCTACGAGCAGTACTTC
abundance: few; v_gene: TRBV28; len: 16; j_gene: TRBJ2-1; d_gene: TRBD1; CDR3aa: CASGTFPGQGHNEQFF; CDR3nt: TGTGCCAGCGGAACCTTCCCGGGACAGGGGCACAATGAGCAGTTCTTC
abundance: .; v_gene: TRBV7-6; len: 18; j_gene: TRBJ2-2; d_gene: TRBD2; CDR3aa: CASSLRLAGGANTGELFF; CDR3nt: TGTGCCAGCAGCCTCAGACTAGCGGGGGGCGCGAACACCGGGGAGCTGTTTTTT
abundance: .; v_gene: TRBV5-1; len: 15; j_gene: TRBJ2-5; d_gene: TRBD2; CDR3aa: CASSLSVASGETQYF; CDR3nt: TGCGCCAGCAGCTTATCTGTAGCTAGCGGGGAGACCCAGTACTTC
abundance: .; v_gene: TRBV29-1; len: 12; j_gene: TRBJ2-3; d_gene: TRBD1; CDR3aa: CSVGQGTDTQYF; CDR3nt: TGCAGCGTTGGACAGGGAACAGATACGCAGTATTTT
abundance: .; v_gene: TRBV28; len: 15; j_gene: TRBJ1-2; d_gene: .; CDR3aa: CASSLRGALRYGYTF; CDR3nt: TGTGCCAGCAGTTTACGGGGGGCGCTGAGGTATGGCTACACCTTC
abundance: once; v_gene: TRBV7-3; len: 15; j_gene: TRBJ2-3; d_gene: TRBD1; CDR3aa: CASSRQGGVPGTQYF; CDR3nt: TGTGCCAGCAGCCGACAGGGGGGGGTCCCGGGTACGCAGTATTTT